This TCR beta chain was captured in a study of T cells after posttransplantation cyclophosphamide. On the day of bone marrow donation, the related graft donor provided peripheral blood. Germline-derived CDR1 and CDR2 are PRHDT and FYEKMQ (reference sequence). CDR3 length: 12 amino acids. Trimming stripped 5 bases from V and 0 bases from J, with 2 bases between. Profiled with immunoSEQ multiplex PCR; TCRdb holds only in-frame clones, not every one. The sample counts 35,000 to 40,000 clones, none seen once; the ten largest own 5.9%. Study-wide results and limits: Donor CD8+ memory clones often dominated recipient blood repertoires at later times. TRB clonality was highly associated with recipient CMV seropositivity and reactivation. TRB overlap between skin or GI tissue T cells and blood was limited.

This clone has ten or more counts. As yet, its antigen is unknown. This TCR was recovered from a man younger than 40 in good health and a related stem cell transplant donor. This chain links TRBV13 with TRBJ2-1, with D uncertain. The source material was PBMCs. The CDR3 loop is CASSLSYNEQFF. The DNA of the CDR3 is TGTGCCAGCAGCCTCTCCTACAATGAGCAGTTCTTC.